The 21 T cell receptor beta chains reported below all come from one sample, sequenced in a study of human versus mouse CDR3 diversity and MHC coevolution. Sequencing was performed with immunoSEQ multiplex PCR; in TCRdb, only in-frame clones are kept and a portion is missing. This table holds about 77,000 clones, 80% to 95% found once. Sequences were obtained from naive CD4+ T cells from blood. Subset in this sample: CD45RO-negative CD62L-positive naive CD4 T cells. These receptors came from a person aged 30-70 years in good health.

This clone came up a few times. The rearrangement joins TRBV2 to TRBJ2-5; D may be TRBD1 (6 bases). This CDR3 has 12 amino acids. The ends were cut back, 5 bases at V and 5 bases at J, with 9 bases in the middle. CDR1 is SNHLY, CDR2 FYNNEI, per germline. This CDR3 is CASSSQGETQYF. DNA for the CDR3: TGTGCCAGCAGTTCGCAGGGGGAGACCCAGTACTTC.

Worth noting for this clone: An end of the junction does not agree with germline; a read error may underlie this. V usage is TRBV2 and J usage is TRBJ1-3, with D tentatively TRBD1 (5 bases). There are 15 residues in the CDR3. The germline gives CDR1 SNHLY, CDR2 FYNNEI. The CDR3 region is CASREGAGIGNTIYF. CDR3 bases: TGTGCCAGCAGAGAAGGGGCAGGGATTGGAAACACCATATATTTT.

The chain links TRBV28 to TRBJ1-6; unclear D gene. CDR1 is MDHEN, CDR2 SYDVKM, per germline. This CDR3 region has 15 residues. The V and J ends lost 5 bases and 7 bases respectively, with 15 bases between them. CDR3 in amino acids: CASSLFQAWNSPLHF. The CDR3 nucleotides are TGTGCCAGCAGTCTTTTCCAAGCTTGGAATTCACCCCTCCACTTT.

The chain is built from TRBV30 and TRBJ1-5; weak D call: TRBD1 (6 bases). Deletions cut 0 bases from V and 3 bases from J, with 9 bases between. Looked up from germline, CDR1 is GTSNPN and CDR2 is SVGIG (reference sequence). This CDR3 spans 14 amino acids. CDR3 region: CAWSVGDINQPQHF. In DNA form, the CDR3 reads TGTGCCTGGAGTGTTGGGGACATCAATCAGCCCCAGCATTTT.

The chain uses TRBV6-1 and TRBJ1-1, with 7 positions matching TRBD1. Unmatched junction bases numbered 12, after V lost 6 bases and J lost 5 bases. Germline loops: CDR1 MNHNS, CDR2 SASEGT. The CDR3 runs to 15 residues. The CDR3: CASRSEQGISTEAFF. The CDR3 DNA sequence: TGTGCCAGCAGGAGCGAACAGGGGATTTCTACTGAAGCTTTCTTT.

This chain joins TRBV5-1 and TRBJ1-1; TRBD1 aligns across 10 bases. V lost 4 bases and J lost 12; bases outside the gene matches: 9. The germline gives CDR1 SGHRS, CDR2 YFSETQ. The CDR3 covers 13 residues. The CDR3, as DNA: TGCGCCAGCAGCAAGACCGGGACAGGGGCGACTTTCTTT. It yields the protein CASSKTGTGATFF.

This CDR3 is CASSYSTSGGAAEAFF. In DNA form, the CDR3 reads TGTGCCAGCAGTTACTCAACTTCTGGGGGGGCCGCTGAAGCTTTCTTT. The chain recombines TRBV6-6 with TRBJ1-1; a possible D gene is TRBD1 (6 bases). V gave up 0 bases and J gave up 6 bases, with 17 bases separating them. CDR1 is MNHNY, CDR2 SVGAGI, per germline (reference sequence). CDR3 length: 16 amino acids.

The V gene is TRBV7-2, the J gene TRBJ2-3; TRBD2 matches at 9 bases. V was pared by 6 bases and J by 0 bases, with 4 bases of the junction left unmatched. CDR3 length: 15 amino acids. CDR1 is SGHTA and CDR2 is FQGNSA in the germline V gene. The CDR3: CASSSSGVSTDTQYF. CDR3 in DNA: TGTGCCAGCAGTTCTAGCGGGGTTAGCACAGATACGCAGTATTTT.

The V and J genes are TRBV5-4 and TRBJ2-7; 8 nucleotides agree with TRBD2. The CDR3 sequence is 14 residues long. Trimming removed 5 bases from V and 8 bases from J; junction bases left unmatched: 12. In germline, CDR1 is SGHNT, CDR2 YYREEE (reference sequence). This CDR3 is CASRHQRELWKQYF. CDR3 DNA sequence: TGTGCCAGCAGGCATCAGCGGGAGTTATGGAAGCAGTACTTC.

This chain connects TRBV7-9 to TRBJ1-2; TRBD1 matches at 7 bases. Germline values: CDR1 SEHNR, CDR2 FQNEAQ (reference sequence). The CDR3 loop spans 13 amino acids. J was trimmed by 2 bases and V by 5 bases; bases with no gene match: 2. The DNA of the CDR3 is TGTGCCAGCAGCGAACAGGGGAACTATGGCTACACCTTC. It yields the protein CASSEQGNYGYTF.

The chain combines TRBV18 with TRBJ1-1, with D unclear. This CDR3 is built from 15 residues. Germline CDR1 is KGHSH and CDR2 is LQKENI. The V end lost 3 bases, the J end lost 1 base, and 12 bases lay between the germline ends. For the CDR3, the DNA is TGTGCCAGCTCACCTGTTGCGGGATCGAACACTGAAGCTTTCTTT. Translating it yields CASSPVAGSNTEAFF.

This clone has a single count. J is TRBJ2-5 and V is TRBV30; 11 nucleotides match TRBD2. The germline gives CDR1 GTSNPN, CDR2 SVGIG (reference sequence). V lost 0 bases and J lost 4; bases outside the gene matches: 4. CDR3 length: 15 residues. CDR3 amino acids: CAWSVLAGAGETQYF. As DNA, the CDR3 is TGTGCCTGGAGTGTACTAGCGGGAGCGGGAGAGACCCAGTACTTC.

CDR3 residues: CASSQVGGADTQYF. The DNA for the CDR3 is TGTGCCAGCAGCCAAGTAGGGGGCGCAGATACGCAGTATTTT. The genes are TRBV4-2 and TRBJ2-3; 7 bases map to TRBD1. Per germline, CDR1 LGHNA and CDR2 YNFKEQ. V was pared by 1 base and J by 4 bases, with 2 bases of the junction left unmatched. The CDR3 has 14 residues.

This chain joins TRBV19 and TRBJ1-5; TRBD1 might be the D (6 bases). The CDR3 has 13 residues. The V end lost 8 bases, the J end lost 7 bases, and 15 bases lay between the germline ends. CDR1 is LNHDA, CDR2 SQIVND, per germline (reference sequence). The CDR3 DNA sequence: TGTGCCAGTTCCGGGGGGGCGAAACAGCCCCAGCATTTT. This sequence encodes CASSGGAKQPQHF.

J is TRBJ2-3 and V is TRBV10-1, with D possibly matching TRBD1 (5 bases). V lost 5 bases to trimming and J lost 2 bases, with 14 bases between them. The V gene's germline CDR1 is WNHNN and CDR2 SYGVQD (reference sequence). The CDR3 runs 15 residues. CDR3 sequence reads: CASSSKQVNTDTQYF. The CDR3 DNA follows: TGCGCCAGCAGTTCGAAACAGGTCAACACAGATACGCAGTATTTT.

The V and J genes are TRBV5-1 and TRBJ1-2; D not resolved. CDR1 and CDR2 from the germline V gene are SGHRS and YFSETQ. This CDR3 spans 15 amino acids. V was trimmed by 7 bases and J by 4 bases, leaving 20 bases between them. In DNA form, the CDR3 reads TGCGCCAGCCGCCAAGCGGAACAGCAGCCCTATGGCTACACCTTC. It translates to CASRQAEQQPYGYTF.

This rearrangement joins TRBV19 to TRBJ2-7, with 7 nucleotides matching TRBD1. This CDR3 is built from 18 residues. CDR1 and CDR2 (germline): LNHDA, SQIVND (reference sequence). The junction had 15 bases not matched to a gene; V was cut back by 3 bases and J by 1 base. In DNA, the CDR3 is TGTGCCAGTAGTATCGAAGGCTCCTACGGGACAGTATCCTACGAGCAGTACTTC. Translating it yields CASSIEGSYGTVSYEQYF.

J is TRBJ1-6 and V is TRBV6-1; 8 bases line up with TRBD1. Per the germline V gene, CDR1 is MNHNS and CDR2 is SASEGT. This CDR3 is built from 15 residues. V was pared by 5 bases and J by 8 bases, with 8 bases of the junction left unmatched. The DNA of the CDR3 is TGTGCCAGCAGTTGGACAGGGTTTTCGGATTCACCCCTCCACTTT. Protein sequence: CASSWTGFSDSPLHF.

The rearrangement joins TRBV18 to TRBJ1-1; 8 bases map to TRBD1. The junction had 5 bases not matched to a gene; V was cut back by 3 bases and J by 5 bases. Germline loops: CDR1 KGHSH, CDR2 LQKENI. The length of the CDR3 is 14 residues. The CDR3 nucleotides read TGTGCCAGCTCACCGACAGGGGTGGGAACTGAAGCTTTCTTT. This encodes CASSPTGVGTEAFF.

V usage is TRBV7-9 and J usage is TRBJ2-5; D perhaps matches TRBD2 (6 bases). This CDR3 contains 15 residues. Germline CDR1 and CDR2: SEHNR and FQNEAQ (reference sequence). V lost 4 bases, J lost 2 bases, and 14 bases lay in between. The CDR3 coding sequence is TGTGCCAGCAGCTCCGACCGGGGGACGCAAGAGACCCAGTACTTC. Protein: CASSSDRGTQETQYF. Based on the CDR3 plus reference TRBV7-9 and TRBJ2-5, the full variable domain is DTGVSQNPRHKITKRGQNVTFRCDPISEHNRLYWYRQTLGQGPEFLTYFQNEAQLEKSRLLSDRFSAERPKGSFSTLEIQRTEQGDSAMYLCASSSDRGTQETQYFGPGTRLLVL.

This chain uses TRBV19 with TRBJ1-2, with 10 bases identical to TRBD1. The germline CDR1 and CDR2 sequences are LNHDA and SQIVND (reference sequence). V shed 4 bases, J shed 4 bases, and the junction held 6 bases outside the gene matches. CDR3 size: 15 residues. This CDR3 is CASSRTGGSGYGYTF. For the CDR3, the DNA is TGTGCCAGTAGTAGGACAGGGGGATCGGGCTATGGCTACACCTTC. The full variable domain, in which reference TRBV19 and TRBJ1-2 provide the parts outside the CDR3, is DGGITQSPKYLFRKEGQNVTLSCEQNLNHDAMYWYRQDPGQGLRLIYYSQIVNDFQKGDIAEGYSVSREKKESFPLTVTSAQKNPTAFYLCASSRTGGSGYGYTFGSGTRLTVV.